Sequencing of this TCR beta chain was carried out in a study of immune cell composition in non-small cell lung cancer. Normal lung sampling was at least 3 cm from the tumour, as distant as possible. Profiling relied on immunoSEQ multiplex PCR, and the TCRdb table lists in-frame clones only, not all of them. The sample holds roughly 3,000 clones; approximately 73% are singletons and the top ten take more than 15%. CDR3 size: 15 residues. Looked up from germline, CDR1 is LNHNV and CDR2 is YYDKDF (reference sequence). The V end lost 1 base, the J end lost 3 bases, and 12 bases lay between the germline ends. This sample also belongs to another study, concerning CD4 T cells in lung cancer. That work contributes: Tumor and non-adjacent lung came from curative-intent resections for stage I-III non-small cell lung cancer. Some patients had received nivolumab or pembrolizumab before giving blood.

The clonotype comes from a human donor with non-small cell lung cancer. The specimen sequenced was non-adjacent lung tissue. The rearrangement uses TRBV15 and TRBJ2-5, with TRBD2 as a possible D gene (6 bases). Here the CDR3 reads CATSRGDGGEETQYF. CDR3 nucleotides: TGTGCCACCAGCAGAGGGGACGGCGGGGAAGAGACCCAGTACTTC.